The 15 T cell receptor beta chains below come from one sample, sequenced in a study of blood T cell repertoires in COVID-19. Profiling relied on immunoSEQ multiplex PCR, and the TCRdb table lists in-frame clones only, not all of them. The sample contains roughly 320,000 clones, around 85% of which appear only once. The sequenced sample was peripheral blood. These receptor sequences come from a human donor in a cohort sampled during active COVID-19.

The chain joins TRBV19 to TRBJ2-3, with D uncertain. The germline V gene has CDR1 LNHDA and CDR2 SQIVND (reference sequence). There are 15 residues in the CDR3. V was cut by 0 bases and J by 1 base, with 8 bases left in between. DNA of the CDR3: TGTGCCAGTAGTATAGAGGCGGCAGGCACAGATACGCAGTATTTT. This encodes CASSIEAAGTDTQYF.

The chain combines TRBV20-1 with TRBJ1-1; D remains ambiguous. V dropped 4 bases and J dropped 11 bases, with 14 bases sitting between them. The V gene's germline CDR1 is DFQATT and CDR2 SNEGSKA (reference sequence). The CDR3 has 11 amino acids. The chain's CDR3 is CSATTEERAFF. CDR3 nucleotide sequence: TGCAGTGCTACGACGGAGGAAAGGGCTTTCTTT.

The genes are TRBV24-1 and TRBJ2-2, with D possibly TRBD1 on 6 matching bases. The CDR3 is 14 amino acids. Trimming removed 2 bases at V and 3 bases at J, with 6 bases between. The germline V gene has CDR1 KGHDR and CDR2 SFDVKD. CDR3 protein: CATSDYRDTGELFF. The DNA of the CDR3 is TGTGCCACCAGTGATTACAGGGACACCGGGGAGCTGTTTTTT.

This rearrangement joins TRBV18 to TRBJ1-1; D gene ambiguous. V dropped 6 bases and J dropped 1 base, with 15 bases sitting between them. The germline V gene encodes CDR1 KGHSH and CDR2 LQKENI. The CDR3 spans 15 residues. The CDR3 DNA sequence: TGTGCCAGCTCCTCCCACGGGGTAGAGAACACTGAAGCTTTCTTT. Its protein is CASSSHGVENTEAFF.

The rearrangement uses TRBV30 and TRBJ2-3; D remains unclear. The CDR3 has 14 amino acids. V lost 8 bases and J lost 0, with 15 bases in between. CDR1 GTSNPN and CDR2 SVGIG come from the germline V gene (reference sequence). CDR3 sequence reads: CAGDLYSSTDTQYF. The CDR3 nucleotides read TGTGCCGGTGACCTATACAGCAGCACAGATACGCAGTATTTT. The full variable domain, in which reference TRBV30 and TRBJ2-3 provide the parts outside the CDR3, is SQTIHQWPATLVQPVGSPLSLECTVEGTSNPNLYWYRQAAGRGLQLLFYSVGIGQISSEVPQNLSASRPQDRQFILSSKKLLLSDSGFYLCAGDLYSSTDTQYFGPGTRLTVL.

The genes are TRBV2 and TRBJ1-5, with 7 bases aligning to TRBD1. Germline lookup yields CDR1 SNHLY and CDR2 FYNNEI. The CDR3 is made up of 14 amino acids. With V trimmed by 6 bases and J by 2 bases, 4 bases remained unmatched. As DNA, the CDR3 is TGTGCCAGCAGGCTGACAGGGCGCAATCAGCCCCAGCATTTT. Translation gives CASRLTGRNQPQHF.

A few counts support this clone. This chain uses TRBV9 with TRBJ1-2; D not resolved. V gave up 0 bases and J gave up 1 base, with 19 bases separating them. Germline V gene data show CDR1 as SGDLS and CDR2 as YYNGEE. The CDR3 runs 18 residues. CDR3 amino acids: CASSVGGETESFNYGYTF. CDR3 nucleotide sequence: TGTGCCAGCAGCGTAGGGGGAGAGACCGAGTCATTTAACTATGGCTACACCTTC.

The sample holds one count of this clone. The CDR3 loop is CASRGNGQGSNQPQHF. DNA for the CDR3: TGTGCCAGCAGGGGCAACGGACAGGGAAGCAATCAGCCCCAGCATTTT. The genes are TRBV7-8 and TRBJ1-5; 8 bases are a match to TRBD1. The CDR3 has 16 residues. V was pared by 6 bases and J by 1 base, with 8 bases of the junction left unmatched. Germline V CDR1 and CDR2: SGHVS, FQNEAQ. The variable domain in full, with the rest retrieved from reference TRBV7-8 and TRBJ1-5, is GAGVSQSPRYKVAKRGQDVALRCDPISGHVSLFWYQQALGQGPEFLTYFQNEAQLDKSGLPSDRFFAERPEGSVSTLKIQRTQQEDSAVYLCASRGNGQGSNQPQHFGDGTRLSIL.

The chain is built from TRBV4-2 and TRBJ2-1; 13 nucleotides match TRBD2. From germline, CDR1 is LGHNA and CDR2 YNFKEQ. Trimming at V came to 0 bases and at J to 4 bases, leaving 3 bases not matched to a gene. This CDR3 has 17 residues. In nucleotides, the CDR3 is TGTGCCAGCAGCCAAGAAGAGACTAGCGGGGGGTACAATGAGCAGTTCTTC. This translates into CASSQEETSGGYNEQFF.

This chain connects TRBV13 to TRBJ1-2; D is perhaps TRBD1 (5 bases). The CDR3 is 14 amino acids. Trimming took off 0 bases at V and 7 bases at J, with 12 bases between the two ends. Germline CDR1 and CDR2: PRHDT and FYEKMQ (reference sequence). For the CDR3, the DNA is TGTGCCAGCAGCTTAGGTTCAGGGTGGGGTGGCTACACCTTC. Protein: CASSLGSGWGGYTF.

This chain uses TRBV4-1 with TRBJ2-7; 8 bases line up with TRBD1. Trimming cost V 4 bases and J 3 bases; bases outside gene matches: 11. Germline V gene sequence: CDR1 MGHRA, CDR2 YSYEKL. This CDR3 spans 16 amino acids. The CDR3 nucleotides are TGCGCCAGCAGCCCTCAGATGGGGACAGGCTTCTACGAGCAGTACTTC. Protein: CASSPQMGTGFYEQYF.

The chain employs TRBV5-1 and TRBJ2-1; TRBD1 is a possible D gene (6 bases). V was pared by 6 bases and J by 9 bases, with 13 bases between. Germline assignment: CDR1 SGHRS and CDR2 YFSETQ. CDR3 length: 12 amino acids. This chain's CDR3 is CASNAQGVEQFF. In nucleotides, the CDR3 is TGCGCCAGCAACGCACAGGGTGTTGAGCAGTTCTTC.

The chain uses TRBV5-4 and TRBJ2-1; 10 bases match TRBD2. The germline V gene has CDR1 SGHNT and CDR2 YYREEE (reference sequence). After removal of 4 bases from V and 6 bases from J, the junction contained 10 bases not matched to a gene. The CDR3 covers 16 residues. The CDR3 reads CASSNQRGGPGNEQFF. The CDR3 DNA reads as TGTGCCAGCAGCAACCAGCGGGGGGGCCCTGGCAATGAGCAGTTCTTC.

This chain joins TRBV12-2 and TRBJ1-1; no check of the table's D call, TRBD1, against the DNA was made. TRBV12-2 constitutes a pseudogene. The CDR3 extends over 14 amino acids. The CDR3 loop reads CASRYDREHTEAFF. The CDR3 DNA reads as TGTGCAAGTCGCTATGACAGGGAGCACACTGAAGCTTTCTTT.

The chain joins TRBV7-3 to TRBJ2-2, with 8 bases lining up with TRBD2. The CDR3 runs to 14 residues. Germline V gene lookup returns CDR1 SGHTA and CDR2 FQGTGA. The V and J ends lost 5 bases and 4 bases, in that order; junction bases with no gene match: 3. This chain's CDR3 is CASSPRGGTGELFF. DNA of the CDR3: TGTGCCAGCAGCCCCCGGGGGGGCACCGGGGAGCTGTTTTTT.